This T cell receptor (beta chain) comes out of a study of T-cell memory formation after mild COVID-19. Study in general: Largely donor-specific TCR clusters were found. General study results and limits: Day 15 to 85 contracting clones showed balanced CD4/CD8; later expanders leaned CD4+. Mostly located in CM and EM were contracting CD4+ clones, with contracting CD8+ clones located in EMRA.

This clonotype has more than one count but fewer than ten. Antigen specificity is unknown. TCRdb used MiXCR to reprocess the 5' RACE reads, holding one entry per CDR3 protein. Of approximately 60,000 distinct CDR3 sequences listed, 9.3% are singletons. Per germline, CDR1 SGHRS and CDR2 YFSETQ. Trimming removed 0 bases at V and 6 bases at J, with 15 bases between. This CDR3 is 15 amino acids long. Sequencing was done on a sample of PBMCs or a T cell subset sorted from them (not recorded which). This receptor was identified in a man between 18 and 35 years old who had mild COVID-19 (a few samples of this study predate the infection). Cell type and time point are not known. V usage is TRBV5-1 and J usage is TRBJ1-2; D remains ambiguous. CDR3 in DNA: TGCGCCAGCAGCTTGGTGAGAGGGTCTCAGGATGGCTACACCTTC. Translation gives CASSLVRGSQDGYTF.